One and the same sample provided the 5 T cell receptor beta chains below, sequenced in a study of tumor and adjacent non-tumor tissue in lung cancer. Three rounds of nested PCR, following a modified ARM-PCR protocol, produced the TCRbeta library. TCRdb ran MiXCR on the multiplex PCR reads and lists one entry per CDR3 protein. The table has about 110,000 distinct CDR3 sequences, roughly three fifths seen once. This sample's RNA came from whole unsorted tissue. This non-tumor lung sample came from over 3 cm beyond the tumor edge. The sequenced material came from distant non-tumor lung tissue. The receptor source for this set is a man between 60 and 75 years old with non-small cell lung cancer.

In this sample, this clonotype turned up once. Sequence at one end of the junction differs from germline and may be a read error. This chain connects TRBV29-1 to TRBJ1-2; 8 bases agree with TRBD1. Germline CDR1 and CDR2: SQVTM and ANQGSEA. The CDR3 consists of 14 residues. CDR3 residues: CSVETAGGIYGYTF. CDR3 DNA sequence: TGCAGCGTTGAAACGGCAGGGGGCATTTATGGATACACCTTC.

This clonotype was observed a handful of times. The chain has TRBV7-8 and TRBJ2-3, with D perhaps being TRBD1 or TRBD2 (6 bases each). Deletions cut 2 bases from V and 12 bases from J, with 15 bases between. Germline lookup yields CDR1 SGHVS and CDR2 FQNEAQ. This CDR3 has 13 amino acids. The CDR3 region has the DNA TGTGCCAGCAGCTTATCGGGGGCCAAGCGTCAGTATTTT. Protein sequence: CASSLSGAKRQYF.

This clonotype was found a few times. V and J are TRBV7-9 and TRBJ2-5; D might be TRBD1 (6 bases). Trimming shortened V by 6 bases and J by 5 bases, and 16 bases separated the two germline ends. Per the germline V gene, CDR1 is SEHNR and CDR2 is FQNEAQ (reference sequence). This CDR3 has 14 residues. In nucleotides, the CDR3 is TGTGCCAGCAGAGCCGGGACACCGGCGGAGACCCAGTACTTC. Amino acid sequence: CASRAGTPAETQYF. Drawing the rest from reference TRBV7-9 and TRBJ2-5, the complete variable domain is DTGVSQNPRHKITKRGQNVTFRCDPISEHNRLYWYRQTLGQGPEFLTYFQNEAQLEKSRLLSDRFSAERPKGSFSTLEIQRTEQGDSAMYLCASRAGTPAETQYFGPGTRLLVL.

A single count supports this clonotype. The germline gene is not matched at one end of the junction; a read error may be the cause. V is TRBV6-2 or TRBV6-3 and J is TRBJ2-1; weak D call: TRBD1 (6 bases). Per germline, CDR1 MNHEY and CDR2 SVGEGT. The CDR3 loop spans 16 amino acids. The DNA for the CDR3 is TGTGCCAGGAGCACCCCGATAATAGCAGGGGACAACGAGCAGTTCTTC. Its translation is CARSTPIIAGDNEQFF.

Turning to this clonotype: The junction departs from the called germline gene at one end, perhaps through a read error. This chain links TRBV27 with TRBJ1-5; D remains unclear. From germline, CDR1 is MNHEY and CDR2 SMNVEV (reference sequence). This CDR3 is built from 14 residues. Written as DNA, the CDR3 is TGTGCCAACAGTTCTGCCAGATGGTCTCAGCCCCAGCATTTT. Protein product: CANSSARWSQPQHF.